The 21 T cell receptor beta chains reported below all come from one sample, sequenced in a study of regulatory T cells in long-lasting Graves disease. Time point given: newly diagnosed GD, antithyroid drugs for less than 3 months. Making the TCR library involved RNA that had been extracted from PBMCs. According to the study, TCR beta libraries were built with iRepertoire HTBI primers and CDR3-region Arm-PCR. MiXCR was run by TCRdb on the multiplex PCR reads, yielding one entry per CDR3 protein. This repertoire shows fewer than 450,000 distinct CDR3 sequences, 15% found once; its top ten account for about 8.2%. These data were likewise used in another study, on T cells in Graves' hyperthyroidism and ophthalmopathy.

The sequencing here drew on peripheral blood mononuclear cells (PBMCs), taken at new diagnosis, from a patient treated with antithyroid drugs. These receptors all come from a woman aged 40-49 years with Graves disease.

The CDR3: CASSGADQETQYF. The CDR3 DNA follows: TGCGCCAGCAGTGGAGCGGACCAAGAGACCCAGTACTTC. The J gene is TRBJ2-5, the V gene TRBV10-2; D may be TRBD2 (5 bases). The CDR3 sequence is 13 residues long. Germline loops: CDR1 WSHSY, CDR2 SAAADI. The ends were cut back, 4 bases at V and 0 bases at J, with 6 bases in the middle.

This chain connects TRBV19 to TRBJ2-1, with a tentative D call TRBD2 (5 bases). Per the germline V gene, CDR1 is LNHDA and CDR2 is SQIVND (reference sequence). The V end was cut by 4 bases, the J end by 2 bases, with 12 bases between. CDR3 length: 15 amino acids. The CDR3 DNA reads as TGTGCCAGTAGTAACACTAGAAACGCCTACAATGAGCAGTTCTTC. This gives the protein CASSNTRNAYNEQFF.

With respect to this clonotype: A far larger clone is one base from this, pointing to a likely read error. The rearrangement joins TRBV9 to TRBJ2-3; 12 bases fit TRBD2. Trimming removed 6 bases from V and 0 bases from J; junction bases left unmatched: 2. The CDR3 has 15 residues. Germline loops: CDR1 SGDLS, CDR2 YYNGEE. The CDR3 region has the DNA TGTGCCAGCAACGGACTAGCGGGGAGCACAGATACGCAGTATTTT. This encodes CASNGLAGSTDTQYF.

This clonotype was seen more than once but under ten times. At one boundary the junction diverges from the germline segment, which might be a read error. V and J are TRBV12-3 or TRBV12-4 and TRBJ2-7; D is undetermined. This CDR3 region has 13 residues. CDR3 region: CASSIYTATGPQF. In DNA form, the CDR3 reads TGTGCCAGCAGTATATATACTGCAACCGGGCCGCAATTC.

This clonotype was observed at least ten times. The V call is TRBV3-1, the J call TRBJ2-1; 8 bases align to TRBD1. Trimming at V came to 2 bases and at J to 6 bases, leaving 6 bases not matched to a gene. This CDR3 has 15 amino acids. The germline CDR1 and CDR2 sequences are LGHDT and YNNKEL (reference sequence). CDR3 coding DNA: TGTGCCAGCAGCCAATTAGGGACAGGCCTCAATGAGCAGTTCTTC. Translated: CASSQLGTGLNEQFF.

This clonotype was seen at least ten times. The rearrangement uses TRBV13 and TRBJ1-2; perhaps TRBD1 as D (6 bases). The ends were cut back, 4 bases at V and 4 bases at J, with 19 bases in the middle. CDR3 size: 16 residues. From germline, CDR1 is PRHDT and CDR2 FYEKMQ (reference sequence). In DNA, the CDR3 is TGTGCCAGCAGCTCCCGGGGTTGGGGGGCGGTCTATGGCTACACCTTC. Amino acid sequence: CASSSRGWGAVYGYTF.

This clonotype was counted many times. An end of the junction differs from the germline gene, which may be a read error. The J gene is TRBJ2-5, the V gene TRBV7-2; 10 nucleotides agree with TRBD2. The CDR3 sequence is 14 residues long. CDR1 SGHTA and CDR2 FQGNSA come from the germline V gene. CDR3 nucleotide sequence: TGTGCCAGCAGCCTAGCGGGAGTCGGAGAGACCCAGTACTTC. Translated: CASSLAGVGETQYF.

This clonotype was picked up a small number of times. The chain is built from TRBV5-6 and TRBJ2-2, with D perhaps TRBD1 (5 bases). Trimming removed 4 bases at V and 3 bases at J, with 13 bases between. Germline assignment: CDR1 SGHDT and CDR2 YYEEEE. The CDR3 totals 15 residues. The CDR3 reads CASSAYKGYTGELFF. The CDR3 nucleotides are TGTGCCAGCAGCGCATACAAGGGGTACACCGGGGAGCTGTTTTTT. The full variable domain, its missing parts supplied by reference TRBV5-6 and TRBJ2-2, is DAGVTQSPTHLIKTRGQQVTLRCSPKSGHDTVSWYQQALGQGPQFIFQYYEEEERQRGNFPDRFSGHQFPNYSSELNVNALLLGDSALYLCASSAYKGYTGELFFGEGSRLTVL.

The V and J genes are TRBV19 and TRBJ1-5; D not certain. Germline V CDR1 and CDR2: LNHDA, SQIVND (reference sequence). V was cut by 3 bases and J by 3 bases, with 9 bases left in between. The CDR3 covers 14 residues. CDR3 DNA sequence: TGTGCCAGTAGTATGATTGGGCCCAATCAGCCCCAGCATTTT. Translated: CASSMIGPNQPQHF. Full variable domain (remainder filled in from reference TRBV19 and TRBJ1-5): DGGITQSPKYLFRKEGQNVTLSCEQNLNHDAMYWYRQDPGQGLRLIYYSQIVNDFQKGDIAEGYSVSREKKESFPLTVTSAQKNPTAFYLCASSMIGPNQPQHFGDGTRLSIL.

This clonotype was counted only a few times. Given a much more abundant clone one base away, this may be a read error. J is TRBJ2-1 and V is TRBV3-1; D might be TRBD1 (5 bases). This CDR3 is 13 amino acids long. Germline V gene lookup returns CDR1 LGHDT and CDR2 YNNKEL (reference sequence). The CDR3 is CASGHTGGDEQFF. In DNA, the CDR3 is TGTGCCAGCGGCCATACAGGTGGTGATGAGCAGTTCTTC.

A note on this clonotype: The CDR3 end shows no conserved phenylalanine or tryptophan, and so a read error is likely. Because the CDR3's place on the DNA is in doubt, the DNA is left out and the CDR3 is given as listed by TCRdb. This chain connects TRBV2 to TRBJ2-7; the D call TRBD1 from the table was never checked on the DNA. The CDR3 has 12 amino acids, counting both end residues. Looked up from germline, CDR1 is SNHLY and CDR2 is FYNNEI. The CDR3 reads CASSTGQGSTTL.

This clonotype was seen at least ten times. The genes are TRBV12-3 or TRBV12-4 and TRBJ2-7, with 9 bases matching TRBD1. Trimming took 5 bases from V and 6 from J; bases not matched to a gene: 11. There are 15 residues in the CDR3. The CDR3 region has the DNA TGTGCCAGCAGTCCCCCCGGACAGGGGTTTGTCGAGCAGTACTTC. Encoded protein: CASSPPGQGFVEQYF.

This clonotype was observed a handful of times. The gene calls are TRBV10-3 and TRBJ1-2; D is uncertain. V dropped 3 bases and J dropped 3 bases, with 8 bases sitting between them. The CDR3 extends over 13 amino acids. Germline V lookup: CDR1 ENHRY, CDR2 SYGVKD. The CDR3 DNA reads TGTGCCATCAGTGACCGCCGAGACTATGGCTACACCTTC. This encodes CAISDRRDYGYTF.

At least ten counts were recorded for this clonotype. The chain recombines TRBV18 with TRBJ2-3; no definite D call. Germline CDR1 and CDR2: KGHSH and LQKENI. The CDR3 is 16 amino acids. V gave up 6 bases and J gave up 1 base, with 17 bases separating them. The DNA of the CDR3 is TGTGCCAGCTCCCTCTCCGGCGGAATACGCACAGATACGCAGTATTTT. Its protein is CASSLSGGIRTDTQYF.

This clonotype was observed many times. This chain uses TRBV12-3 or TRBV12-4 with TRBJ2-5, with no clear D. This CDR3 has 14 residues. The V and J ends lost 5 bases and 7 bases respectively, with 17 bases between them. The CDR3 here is CASSDPMRSGTQYF. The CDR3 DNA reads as TGTGCCAGCAGTGACCCCATGCGGTCCGGGACCCAGTACTTC.

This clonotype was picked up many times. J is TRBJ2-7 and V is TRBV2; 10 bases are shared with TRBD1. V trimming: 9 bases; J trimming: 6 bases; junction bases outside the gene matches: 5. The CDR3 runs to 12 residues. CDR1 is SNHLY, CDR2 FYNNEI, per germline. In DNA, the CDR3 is TGTGCCAGAGGGACAGGGGTCGGCGAGCAGTACTTC. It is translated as CARGTGVGEQYF.

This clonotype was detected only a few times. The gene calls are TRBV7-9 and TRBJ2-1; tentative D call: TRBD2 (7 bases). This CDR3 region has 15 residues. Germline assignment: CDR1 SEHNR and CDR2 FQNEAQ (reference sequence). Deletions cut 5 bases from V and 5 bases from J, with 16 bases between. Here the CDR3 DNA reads TGTGCCAGCAGCCCCCGGGGAGGGGGAAACAATGAGCAGTTCTTC. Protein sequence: CASSPRGGGNNEQFF. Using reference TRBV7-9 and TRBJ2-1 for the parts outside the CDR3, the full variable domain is DTGVSQNPRHKITKRGQNVTFRCDPISEHNRLYWYRQTLGQGPEFLTYFQNEAQLEKSRLLSDRFSAERPKGSFSTLEIQRTEQGDSAMYLCASSPRGGGNNEQFFGPGTRLTVL.

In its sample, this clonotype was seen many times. The CDR3, as DNA: TGTGCTAGTGGTTTTCCGACGGCCCAGGGGACCCAGTACTTC. It specifies CASGFPTAQGTQYF. The chain uses TRBV12-5 and TRBJ2-5; a possible D gene is TRBD1 (5 bases). This CDR3 spans 14 amino acids. The germline V gene encodes CDR1 LGHNT and CDR2 FRNRAP. V lost 3 bases, J lost 7 bases, and 15 bases lay in between. The variable domain in full, with the rest retrieved from reference TRBV12-5 and TRBJ2-5, is DARVTQTPRHKVTEMGQEVTMRCQPILGHNTVFWYRQTMMQGLELLAYFRNRAPLDDSGMPKDRFSAEMPDATLATLKIQPSEPRDSAVYFCASGFPTAQGTQYFGPGTRLLVL.

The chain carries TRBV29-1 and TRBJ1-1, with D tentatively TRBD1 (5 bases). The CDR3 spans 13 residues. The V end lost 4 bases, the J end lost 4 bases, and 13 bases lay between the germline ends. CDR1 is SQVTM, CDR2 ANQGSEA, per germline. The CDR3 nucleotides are TGCAGCGTTGTCCCAGGGCAATTCACTGAAGCTTTCTTT. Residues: CSVVPGQFTEAFF.

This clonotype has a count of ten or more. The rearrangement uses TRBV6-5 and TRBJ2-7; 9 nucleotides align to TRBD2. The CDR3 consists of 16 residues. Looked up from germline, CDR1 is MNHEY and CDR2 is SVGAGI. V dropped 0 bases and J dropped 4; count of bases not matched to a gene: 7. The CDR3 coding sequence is TGTGCCAGCAGTTACTCGGGGGTAGCGGGAGTTTACGAGCAGTACTTC. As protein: CASSYSGVAGVYEQYF.

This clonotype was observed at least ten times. Here the CDR3 DNA reads TGTGCCAGCAGCCAAGAATCCGGGGTTTGGAATTCACCCCTCCACTTT. Translation gives CASSQESGVWNSPLHF. This sequence joins TRBV3-1 and TRBJ1-6; D is uncertain. The length of the CDR3 is 16 residues. Germline V gene sequence: CDR1 LGHDT, CDR2 YNNKEL (reference sequence). Trimming cost V 0 bases and J 7 bases, with 13 bases left between them.